A selection of T cell receptor beta chains follows, all from one sample in a study of cytomegalovirus exposure and HLA in healthy donors. Using immunoSEQ multiplex PCR, the repertoire was profiled, and TCRdb retains in-frame clones only, with some absent. The sample consists of 130,000 to 150,000 clones, over 65% of them appearing once. The material sequenced was PBMCs. All receptors come from a female donor in good health and CMV-seronegative. CDR3s leave out the opening cysteine and the closing phenylalanine or tryptophan. Each record gives: J gene, V gene, CDR3 protein.

j_gene: TRBJ2-1
v_gene: TRBV15
CDR3aa: ATSVYSGKGGEQF

j_gene: TRBJ1-3
v_gene: TRBV13
CDR3aa: ATTTGGGSGNTIY

j_gene: TRBJ1-1
v_gene: TRBV20-1
CDR3aa: SAAEAF

j_gene: TRBJ1-1
v_gene: TRBV10-2
CDR3aa: ASSGGGFNTEAF

j_gene: TRBJ1-4
v_gene: TRBV30
CDR3aa: AWSIREKLF

j_gene: TRBJ2-2
v_gene: TRBV28
CDR3aa: ASSLDGRYTGELF

j_gene: TRBJ1-5
v_gene: TRBV6-1
CDR3aa: ASSDAGQGAYQPQH

j_gene: TRBJ1-1
v_gene: TRBV2
CDR3aa: ASKGSPIEAF

j_gene: TRBJ2-3
v_gene: TRBV27
CDR3aa: ASSLVSGRGTDTQY

j_gene: TRBJ1-5
v_gene: TRBV30
CDR3aa: AWSPGTANQPQH

j_gene: TRBJ2-7
v_gene: TRBV28
CDR3aa: ASRAGVSYEQY

j_gene: TRBJ1-5
v_gene: TRBV5-6
CDR3aa: ASSLQRGQRGNQPQH

j_gene: TRBJ1-1
v_gene: TRBV18
CDR3aa: ASSPGGNTEAF

j_gene: TRBJ2-1
v_gene: TRBV7-7
CDR3aa: ASSFDTENEQF

j_gene: TRBJ1-3
v_gene: TRBV6-5
CDR3aa: ASRPQGTGNTIY

j_gene: TRBJ1-2
v_gene: TRBV6-5
CDR3aa: ASKDRPNYGYP

j_gene: TRBJ1-4
v_gene: TRBV6-1
CDR3aa: ASSEQYRSNEKLF

j_gene: TRBJ1-2
v_gene: TRBV5-1
CDR3aa: ASSLAGTPTFGYT

j_gene: TRBJ2-2
v_gene: TRBV28
CDR3aa: ATRTIPHSGRVSGELF

j_gene: TRBJ1-5
v_gene: TRBV19
CDR3aa: ASTETGVSYSNQPQH

j_gene: TRBJ2-1
v_gene: TRBV5-1
CDR3aa: ASSLVGGENEQF

j_gene: TRBJ1-1
v_gene: TRBV19
CDR3aa: ASSMRDRYTEAF

j_gene: -
v_gene: TRBV28
CDR3aa: ASSTQTGGSYEQY

j_gene: TRBJ2-1
v_gene: TRBV27
CDR3aa: ASSQGLVFNEQF

j_gene: TRBJ1-1
v_gene: TRBV7-8
CDR3aa: ASRVGEVNTEAF

j_gene: TRBJ2-2
v_gene: TRBV5-4
CDR3aa: ASSSTMTSGGAGGELF

j_gene: TRBJ1-6
v_gene: TRBV2
CDR3aa: ASSPPTGLTLNSPLH

j_gene: TRBJ1-5
v_gene: TRBV18
CDR3aa: ASSYRDSNNQPQH

j_gene: TRBJ2-2
v_gene: TRBV6-1
CDR3aa: AGRFRGWDTGELF

j_gene: TRBJ2-7
v_gene: TRBV28
CDR3aa: ASSFIGQGGYEQY

j_gene: TRBJ2-3
v_gene: TRBV9
CDR3aa: ASSVGWRGLTDTQY

j_gene: TRBJ1-3
v_gene: TRBV5-4
CDR3aa: ASSPFGAGTEGTIY

j_gene: TRBJ1-2
v_gene: TRBV29-1
CDR3aa: SVGQGVGYGYT

j_gene: TRBJ1-1
v_gene: TRBV19
CDR3aa: ASSIAGDNTEAF

j_gene: -
v_gene: TRBV28
CDR3aa: ASSPRPRGFSHYEQY

j_gene: TRBJ2-1
v_gene: TRBV25-1
CDR3aa: ASSELHPSGRLDEQF

j_gene: TRBJ1-6
v_gene: TRBV19
CDR3aa: ASSIFRGRGNSPLH

j_gene: TRBJ2-7
v_gene: TRBV7-3
CDR3aa: ASSYDSSYEQY

j_gene: TRBJ1-6
v_gene: TRBV10-3
CDR3aa: AIRTGEGSYNSPLH

j_gene: TRBJ1-1
v_gene: TRBV15
CDR3aa: ATSATWGSLNTEAF

j_gene: TRBJ2-3
v_gene: TRBV29-1
CDR3aa: SVLVFYTDTQY